Detailed here is one T cell receptor (beta chain). The source of the sample is a study of blood T cell repertoires in COVID-19. Germline V gives CDR1 SGHRS, CDR2 YFSETQ. V was pared by 7 bases and J by 0 bases, with 1 base of the junction left unmatched. The CDR3 contains 14 residues. Assay used: immunoSEQ multiplex PCR; TCRdb lists only in-frame clones, some missing. This table has about 180,000 clones, around 86% appearing once. Sequenced material: PBMCs or T cells enriched from blood (not recorded which). This clonotype originated in a woman in her 30s who had recovered from COVID-19. The chain couples TRBV5-1 to TRBJ2-3, with 11 bases lining up with TRBD2. DNA of the CDR3: TGCGCCAGCGCTAGCGGGAGGAGCACAGATACGCAGTATTTT. Protein: CASASGRSTDTQYF.